A selection of T cell receptor beta chains follows, all from one sample in a study of T cells in localized non-small cell lung cancer. The table came from immunoSEQ multiplex PCR; TCRdb's copy has only in-frame clones and leaves some out. The sample consists of around 2,900 clones, 25% of them appearing once. The input for sequencing was lung tumor tissue, taken before any cancer treatment. These receptors came from a man aged 40-75 years with stage III lung adenocarcinoma. The CDR3 runs from the conserved cysteine through the conserved F or W. D genes are given only for firm matches. The size entry is marked missing in some rows and otherwise reads once, few, many or a size class.

size: NA; J: TRBJ2-7; V: TRBV11-3; D: NA; DNA: TGTGCCAGCAGCCTACTTGGACGACAGACAGGAAAGGGGAACGAGCAGTACTTC; CDR3: CASSLLGRQTGKGNEQYF
size: NA; J: TRBJ1-6; V: TRBV7-6; D: NA; DNA: TGTGCCAGCAGCCAAGATGTTCGGGAGGGTAGGGATTCACCCCTCCACTTT; CDR3: CASSQDVREGRDSPLHF
size: few; J: TRBJ1-3; V: TRBV9; D: NA; DNA: TGTGCCAGCAGTCCACGGTCGGCTGGAAACACCATATATTTT; CDR3: CASSPRSAGNTIYF
size: few; J: TRBJ2-1; V: TRBV6-8; D: TRBD2; DNA: TGTGCCATCAGTGGAGGCGGGGGGGAATACAATGAGCAGTTCTTC; CDR3: CAISGGGGEYNEQFF
size: few; J: TRBJ1-2; V: TRBV6-7; D: NA; DNA: TGTGCCAGCAGCGACAACTATGGCTACACCTTC; CDR3: CASSDNYGYTF
size: NA; J: TRBJ1-6; V: TRBV5-1; D: NA; DNA: TGCGCCAGCAGCTTGGTACTCTCTAATTCACCCCTCCACTTT; CDR3: CASSLVLSNSPLHF
size: NA; J: TRBJ1-3; V: TRBV5-1; D: NA; DNA: TGCGCCAGCAGCTTGGAGGGTGTCCGGGGGCGTTCTGGAAACACCATATATTTT; CDR3: CASSLEGVRGRSGNTIYF
size: NA; J: TRBJ2-5; V: TRBV18; D: TRBD2; DNA: TGTGCCAGCTCTCAAAGGACTAGCCGGGAGACCCAGTACTTC; CDR3: CASSQRTSRETQYF
size: few; J: TRBJ1-5; V: TRBV11-3; D: NA; DNA: TGTGCCAGCAGCTACCAGGGTCGGGGACGGGCTCAGCCCCAGCATTTT; CDR3: CASSYQGRGRAQPQHF
size: NA; J: TRBJ1-2; V: TRBV19; D: TRBD1; DNA: TGTGCCAGTAGTATAGGTGGGGGACAGAGAATCTATGGCTACACCTTC; CDR3: CASSIGGGQRIYGYTF
size: few; J: TRBJ2-7; V: TRBV7-5; D: NA; DNA: TGTGCCAGCAGCTTAATAGGGACTGTTGACTACGAGCAGTACTTC; CDR3: CASSLIGTVDYEQYF
size: NA; J: TRBJ1-1; V: TRBV9; D: NA; DNA: TGTGCCAGCAGCGGATTGGACAGGAACACTGAAGCTTTCTTT; CDR3: CASSGLDRNTEAFF
size: NA; J: TRBJ1-2; V: TRBV28; D: NA; DNA: TGTGCCAGCATAGGGCAGCTGTATGGCTACACCTTC; CDR3: CASIGQLYGYTF
size: few; J: TRBJ2-2; V: TRBV6-8; D: NA; DNA: TGTGCCAGCAGTTACACGACAAACACCGGGGAGCTGTTTTTT; CDR3: CASSYTTNTGELFF
size: NA; J: TRBJ2-7; V: TRBV11-3; D: TRBD1; DNA: TGTGCCAGCAGCCCAGGACTCGACAGGGGGGACGAGCAGTACTTC; CDR3: CASSPGLDRGDEQYF
size: large; J: TRBJ1-1; V: TRBV11-3; D: NA; DNA: TGTGCCAGCAGTTCTTACCCGGGGGGGGAACGTGAAGCTTTCTTT; CDR3: CASSSYPGGEREAFF
size: NA; J: TRBJ1-1; V: TRBV7-2; D: NA; DNA: TGTGCCAGCAGCTTAGCGACAGCCGCTGAAGCTTTCTTT; CDR3: CASSLATAAEAFF
size: few; J: TRBJ2-1; V: TRBV5-1; D: TRBD2; DNA: TGCGCCAGCAGCTTGGTCCTAGCGGGCAATGAGCAGTTCTTC; CDR3: CASSLVLAGNEQFF
size: few; J: TRBJ1-5; V: TRBV28; D: NA; DNA: TGTGCCAGCTCCCGGGGGCTCAATCAGCCCCAGCATTTT; CDR3: CASSRGLNQPQHF
size: NA; J: TRBJ2-5; V: TRBV12-5; D: NA; DNA: TGTGCTAGTGGTTTGGTACACTCAGGATTGATAGCAGAGACCCAGTACTTC; CDR3: CASGLVHSGLIAETQYF
size: NA; J: TRBJ1-1; V: TRBV19; D: TRBD1; DNA: TGTGCCAGTAGTACAAGGACAGGGAACACTGAAGCTTTCTTT; CDR3: CASSTRTGNTEAFF
size: NA; J: TRBJ1-1; V: TRBV19; D: NA; DNA: TGTGCCAGTAGACGAACAGATAAGAACACTGAAGCTTTCTTT; CDR3: CASRRTDKNTEAFF
size: NA; J: TRBJ1-5; V: TRBV11-3; D: TRBD1; DNA: TGTGCCAGCAGCTTAGTCACCGGGACAGGTTTTGGGGATCAGCCCCAGCATTTT; CDR3: CASSLVTGTGFGDQPQHF
size: NA; J: TRBJ1-1; V: TRBV9; D: NA; DNA: TGTGCCAGCAGCCTAAATACGAACACTGAAGCTTTCTTT; CDR3: CASSLNTNTEAFF
size: medium-sized; J: TRBJ1-2; V: TRBV4-1; D: TRBD1; DNA: TGCGCCAGCAGCCAACCGGGACAGGGGGCCGGTGGCTACACCTTC; CDR3: CASSQPGQGAGGYTF
size: NA; J: TRBJ1-1; V: TRBV19; D: NA; DNA: TGTGCCAGTAGTACTGTCTGGCCTAAGGCTTTCTTT; CDR3: CASSTVWPKAFF
size: NA; J: TRBJ1-5; V: TRBV18; D: TRBD1; DNA: TGTGCCAGCTCTCCAGACAGGGGGGGCAATCAGCCCCAGCATTTT; CDR3: CASSPDRGGNQPQHF
size: NA; J: TRBJ1-2; V: TRBV28; D: NA; DNA: TGTGCCAGCAGTTTATCTACCAGGGTGACGGGCTACACCTTC; CDR3: CASSLSTRVTGYTF
size: few; J: TRBJ2-6; V: TRBV11-3; D: NA; DNA: TGTGCCAGCAGCCCGAGAAGTGCTGGGGCCAACGTCCTGACTTTC; CDR3: CASSPRSAGANVLTF
size: NA; J: TRBJ2-2; V: TRBV6-8; D: TRBD1; DNA: TGTGCCAGTAGACAGGGAAGTCCCGCGAACACCGGGGAGCTGTTTTTT; CDR3: CASRQGSPANTGELFF
size: NA; J: TRBJ1-2; V: TRBV6-8; D: TRBD1; DNA: TGTGCCAGCAGCGACAGGGGGCAAGGCTATGGCTACACCTTC; CDR3: CASSDRGQGYGYTF
size: NA; J: TRBJ2-1; V: TRBV11-3; D: TRBD2; DNA: TGTGCCAGCAGCCCTTCCTCGACTAGCGGGGGGGCGCATGAGCAGTTCTTC; CDR3: CASSPSSTSGGAHEQFF
size: NA; J: TRBJ1-3; V: TRBV11-3; D: NA; DNA: TGTGCCAGCAGCTTGGCATATGGTTCTGACACCATATATTTT; CDR3: CASSLAYGSDTIYF
size: large; J: TRBJ1-2; V: TRBV9; D: NA; DNA: TGTGCCAGCAGCGGCAGGGTGTGGGATGGCTACACCTTC; CDR3: CASSGRVWDGYTF
size: NA; J: TRBJ2-7; V: TRBV4-1; D: NA; DNA: TGCGCCAGCAGCCAATCAATATCGTTATCGTCCTACGAGCAGTACTTC; CDR3: CASSQSISLSSYEQYF
size: few; J: TRBJ2-1; V: TRBV4-1; D: TRBD2; DNA: TGCGCCAGCAGCCAACCTAGCGGGGGGGACCCCAATGAGCAGTTCTTC; CDR3: CASSQPSGGDPNEQFF
size: NA; J: TRBJ1-4; V: TRBV11-3; D: TRBD1; DNA: TGTGCCAGCAGCAAGACAGGGATCAATGAAAAACTGTTTTTT; CDR3: CASSKTGINEKLFF
size: NA; J: TRBJ2-7; V: TRBV18; D: TRBD1; DNA: TGTGCCAGCTCACCACCGTCGGGACAGGGGGCCTACGAGCAGTACTTC; CDR3: CASSPPSGQGAYEQYF
size: medium-sized; J: TRBJ1-1; V: TRBV11-3; D: NA; DNA: TGTGCCAGCAGCCGAACCGGGCCCTCGATACCTGAAGCTTTCTTT; CDR3: CASSRTGPSIPEAFF
size: NA; J: TRBJ2-7; V: TRBV11-3; D: TRBD1; DNA: TGTGCCAGCAGCTTAGGGACAGGGTTCGACGAGCAGTACTTC; CDR3: CASSLGTGFDEQYF
size: NA; J: TRBJ1-6; V: TRBV7-6; D: NA; DNA: TGTGCCAGCAGCCAAGATCCCCAAGCGGGGAGGGTTCCCCTCCACTTT; CDR3: CASSQDPQAGRVPLHF
size: NA; J: TRBJ1-2; V: TRBV15; D: NA; DNA: TGTGCCACCAGCAGAGCCCTCCAAGACCAATATGGCTACACCTTC; CDR3: CATSRALQDQYGYTF
size: few; J: TRBJ1-5; V: TRBV5-1; D: NA; DNA: TGCGCCAGCAGCAGGGAACACAGGAAGGATCAGCCCCAGCATTTT; CDR3: CASSREHRKDQPQHF
size: NA; J: TRBJ1-1; V: TRBV6-8; D: NA; DNA: TGTGCCAGCAGTGGGACGGTAAATGAAGCTTTCTTT; CDR3: CASSGTVNEAFF
size: NA; J: TRBJ2-1; V: TRBV5-1; D: NA; DNA: TGCGCCAGCAGCTTACAGGGCTCCTACAATGAGCAGTTCTTC; CDR3: CASSLQGSYNEQFF
size: few; J: TRBJ2-2; V: TRBV6-8; D: TRBD2; DNA: TGTGCCAGCAGTTACAAGCGGGGGGGCGGCACCGGGGAGCTGTTTTTT; CDR3: CASSYKRGGGTGELFF
size: medium-sized; J: TRBJ1-1; V: TRBV13; D: NA; DNA: TGTGCCAGCAGCTTAGCTGCGAACACTGAAGCTTTCTTT; CDR3: CASSLAANTEAFF